These T cell receptor beta chains were read from a single sample in a study of T-cell reconstitution after alpha-beta-depleted transplantation in children. TCRdb independently ran MiXCR on the PCR reads; one entry per CDR3 protein. The table shows approximately 240,000 distinct CDR3 sequences, with approximately 9.9% occurring only once. Sequences were derived from PBMCs from the stem cell graft donor, sampled from the stem cell graft. The receptors come from a human donor who donated a stem cell graft to a child with SCID. Each CDR3 is given with its conserved first and last residue. The D gene is left open where the match is weak. The size of a clone is reported for some rows only, either as once, few or many, or as a class for expanded clones.

v_gene,abundance,d_gene,j_gene,CDR3nt,CDR3aa
TRBV20-1,.,.,TRBJ2-7,TGCAGTGCGCGAGCCGGACTCATCTACGAGCAGTACTTC,CSARAGLIYEQYF
TRBV21-1,many,.,TRBJ1-4,TGTGCCAGCATCCTCCTAAGGGACACTGGCGGCGATGAAAAACTGTTTTTT,CASILLRDTGGDEKLFF
TRBV5-1,few,TRBD1,TRBJ2-7,TGCGCCAGCAGCTTGACCGGGACAGGGGGTTACGAGCAGTACTTC,CASSLTGTGGYEQYF
TRBV20-1,many,.,TRBJ2-1,TGCAGTGCTGGACAATCAGGGCAGTTCTTC,CSAGQSGQFF
TRBV20-1,many,TRBD1,TRBJ1-1,TGCAGTGCTAGTGCAGGACAGGGACGTGACGCTTTCTTT,CSASAGQGRDAFF
TRBV28,.,.,TRBJ1-1,TGTGCCAGCAGTTTCCCCGGGGGCGTTTGGAACACTGAAGCTTTCTTT,CASSFPGGVWNTEAFF
TRBV12-3/TRBV12-4,many,.,TRBJ1-5,TGTGCCAGCAGTTTAGAGCGCCCAGGGGTCGCTCCACTAAGCAATCAGCCCCAGCATTTT,CASSLERPGVAPLSNQPQHF
TRBV18,many,.,TRBJ2-7,TGTGCCAGCTCACAAGGGCCGGGGGAGCAGTACTTC,CASSQGPGEQYF
TRBV5-4,many,.,TRBJ1-2,TGTGCCAGCAGGATGACAGAGGGTCCGTATGGCTACACCTTC,CASRMTEGPYGYTF
TRBV7-2,.,.,TRBJ1-1,TGTGCCAGCAGCTTGGGACACGGTTTTCCGAACACTGAAGCTTTCTTT,CASSLGHGFPNTEAFF
TRBV5-1,many,.,TRBJ1-1,TGCGCCAGCACCCCAGTGGCCCTGGGCACTGAAGCTTTCTTT,CASTPVALGTEAFF
TRBV11-1,many,.,TRBJ1-6,TGTGCCAGCAGCTCGACAAGAAATAATTCACCCCTCCACTTT,CASSSTRNNSPLHF
TRBV6-2/TRBV6-3,many,.,TRBJ2-1,TGTGCCAGCAGTTACCCTTCGACTGGGCCAACCTACAATGAGCAGTTCTTC,CASSYPSTGPTYNEQFF
TRBV3-1,many,.,TRBJ2-7,TGTGCCAGCAGCCAAGGGGGGCTCTCCTACGAGCAGTACTTC,CASSQGGLSYEQYF
TRBV30,many,.,TRBJ2-4,TGTGCCTGCCTCGGGTGGGACGTCAACATTCAGTACTTC,CACLGWDVNIQYF
TRBV3-1,many,TRBD2,TRBJ2-1,TGTGCCAGCAGCCAAGTCCCGGGACTAGCGGGGGCCCAAACCTACAATGAGCAGTTCTTC,CASSQVPGLAGAQTYNEQFF
TRBV7-2,many,.,TRBJ2-2,TGTGCCAGCAGCCAATATTCCGGGGAGCTGTTTTTT,CASSQYSGELFF
TRBV28,many,.,TRBJ2-1,TGTGCCAGCAGTTTTACGTCTGTTTACAATGAGCAGTTCTTC,CASSFTSVYNEQFF
TRBV13,many,TRBD2,TRBJ2-1,TGTGCCAGCAGCTTCCGGACTAGCGGGGACAATGAGCAGTTCTTC,CASSFRTSGDNEQFF
TRBV6-1,many,.,TRBJ1-3,TGTGCCAGCAGACCGACTATCCACTCTGGAAACACCATATATTTT,CASRPTIHSGNTIYF
TRBV29-1,many,.,TRBJ2-3,TGCAGCGTTGCAAGGTCGGGGGCATATACGCAGTATTTT,CSVARSGAYTQYF
TRBV28,many,TRBD2,TRBJ2-5,TGTGCCAGCAGGGGAGGGGTCACACGACAAGAGACCCAGTACTTC,CASRGGVTRQETQYF
TRBV5-4,.,.,TRBJ2-5,TGTGCCAGCAGCTTACCGACACAGCAAGAGACCCAGTACTTC,CASSLPTQQETQYF
TRBV6-1,many,.,TRBJ2-3,TGTGCCAGCACCAGAGAACTGGAGGATACGCAGTATTTT,CASTRELEDTQYF
TRBV4-2,many,.,TRBJ1-4,TGTGCCAGCAGCCAACTAAGGGCTACTAATGAAAAACTGTTTTTT,CASSQLRATNEKLFF
TRBV6-1,many,.,TRBJ1-5,TGTGCCAGCAGTGAAAGAGGACAGTGGGGCTTCAGCAATCAGCCCCAGCATTTT,CASSERGQWGFSNQPQHF
TRBV20-1,.,.,TRBJ1-5,TGCAGTGCCAGGACGGATTATAGCAATCAGCCCCAGCATTTT,CSARTDYSNQPQHF
TRBV6-5,many,.,TRBJ2-7,TGTGCCAGCAGTTACTCGGGGCCCCCGGCCTACGAGCAGTACTTC,CASSYSGPPAYEQYF
TRBV11-2,many,.,TRBJ2-7,TGTGCCAGCAGCTTTGAGGTGTCCTACGAGCAGTACTTC,CASSFEVSYEQYF
TRBV5-5,many,TRBD1,TRBJ2-3,TGTGCCAGCAGCTCGGGACAGACAGATACGCAGTATTTT,CASSSGQTDTQYF
TRBV2,many,TRBD1,TRBJ1-5,TGTGCCTCCGGGGGCAGGGGGGGCAATCAGCCCCAGCATTTT,CASGGRGGNQPQHF
TRBV18,.,.,TRBJ1-3,TGTGCCAGCTCATCCTTCGGTGGGGGACTCTCTGGAAACACCATATATTTT,CASSSFGGGLSGNTIYF
TRBV9,many,.,TRBJ1-2,TGTGCCAGCAGCGTATCGGCGACACAGTATGGCTACACCTTC,CASSVSATQYGYTF
TRBV27,many,.,TRBJ1-4,TGTGCCAGCAGTTTAAACGGGGATAATGAAAAACTGTTTTTT,CASSLNGDNEKLFF
TRBV28,many,.,TRBJ1-4,TGTGCCACCAGCAGCTCAACTAATGAAAAACTGTTTTTT,CATSSSTNEKLFF
TRBV20-1,.,.,TRBJ1-1,TGCAGTGCCCAGACAGATACCGGCACTGAAGCTTTCTTT,CSAQTDTGTEAFF
TRBV20-1,many,TRBD2,TRBJ2-1,TGCAGTGCTAGAGAGGGACTAGCGGGCGCCGACAATGAGCAGTTCTTC,CSAREGLAGADNEQFF
TRBV6-1,many,.,TRBJ1-6,TGTGCCAGCAGAGTTGACAGGCGCTCCTATAATTCACCCCTCCACTTT,CASRVDRRSYNSPLHF
TRBV5-1,many,.,TRBJ2-2,TGCGCCAGCGCCTATTCCGGGGAGCTGTTTTTT,CASAYSGELFF
TRBV27,many,.,TRBJ2-7,TGTGCCAGCAGTTCCCCCCCCGGGGTGGCATACGAGCAGTACTTC,CASSSPPGVAYEQYF